The entry below gives a single T cell receptor beta chain sequence along with its context. The data were obtained in a study of T cells after yellow fever vaccination. The CDR3 runs to 17 residues. Between the trimmed V and J ends, which lost 0 bases and 2 bases, there was a span of 11 bases. Per the germline V gene, CDR1 is SGHAT and CDR2 is FQNNGV. From the 5' RACE reads, TCRdb called clonotypes with MiXCR, one entry per CDR3 protein. The sample carries 150,000 or so distinct CDR3 sequences, about a tenth recorded once. The TCR comes from a man younger than 35 who received the YFV17D yellow fever vaccine. This chain uses TRBV11-2 with TRBJ2-6, with D maybe TRBD1 (6 bases). Sequencing was performed on CD8+ T cells sorted from PBMCs, taken 45 days after the yellow fever booster vaccination. The CDR3 nucleotides read TGTGCCAGCAGCTTAGACTTAAACAGGGCTGGGGCCAACGTCCTGACTTTC. It codes for CASSLDLNRAGANVLTF.